These 3 T cell receptor beta chains originate from one sample sequenced in a study of cytomegalovirus exposure and HLA in healthy donors. The PCR made use of 60 Vbeta and 13 Jbeta primers. Assay used: immunoSEQ multiplex PCR; TCRdb lists only in-frame clones, some missing. This table lists 100,000 to 150,000 clones. The specimen was PBMCs. These receptors came from a middle-aged woman in good health and CMV-seropositive.

A word on this clone: The junction shows a germline mismatch at one end, possibly a read error. V gene TRBV2 combines with J gene TRBJ2-7; 8 nucleotides line up with TRBD2. Germline V gene sequence: CDR1 SNHLY, CDR2 FYNNEI. The CDR3 extends over 14 amino acids. The CDR3 sequence: CASRAGLGPYGQYF. DNA of the CDR3: TGTGCCAGCAGAGCGGGACTAGGGCCGTACGGGCAGTACTTC.

The chain carries TRBV29-1 and TRBJ2-1; tentative D call: TRBD2 (5 bases). V gave up 5 bases and J gave up 0 bases, with 11 bases separating them. In germline, CDR1 is SQVTM, CDR2 ANQGSEA. This CDR3 spans 14 amino acids. This CDR3 reads CSVPGISSYNEQFF. In nucleotides, the CDR3 is TGCAGCGTTCCCGGGATAAGCTCCTACAATGAGCAGTTCTTC.

This CDR3 is CASNFLGTGNSPLHF. CDR3 nucleotides: TGTGCCAGCAACTTTTTGGGGACAGGGAATTCACCCCTCCACTTT. This chain connects TRBV9 to TRBJ1-6, with 9 bases matching TRBD1. This CDR3 contains 15 residues. Trimming took 6 bases from V and 7 from J; bases not matched to a gene: 8. Per germline, CDR1 SGDLS and CDR2 YYNGEE.